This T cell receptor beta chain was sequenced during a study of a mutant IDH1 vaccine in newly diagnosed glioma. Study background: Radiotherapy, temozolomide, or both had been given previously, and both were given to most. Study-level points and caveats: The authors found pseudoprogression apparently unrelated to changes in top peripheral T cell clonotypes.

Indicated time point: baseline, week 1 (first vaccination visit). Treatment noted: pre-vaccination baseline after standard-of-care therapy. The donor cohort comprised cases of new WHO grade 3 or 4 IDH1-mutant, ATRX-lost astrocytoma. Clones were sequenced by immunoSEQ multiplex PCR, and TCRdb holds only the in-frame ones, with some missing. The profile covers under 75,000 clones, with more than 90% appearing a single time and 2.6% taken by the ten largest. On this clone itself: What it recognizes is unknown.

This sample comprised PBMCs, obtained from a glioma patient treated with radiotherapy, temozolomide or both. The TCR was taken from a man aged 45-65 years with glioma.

The CDR3 DNA is TGTGCCAGTAGTATGGGGGGGTTGCAGCCCCAGCATTTT. Translating it yields CASSMGGLQPQHF. The chain has TRBV19 and TRBJ1-5, with a weak D call TRBD1 (5 bases). CDR1 and CDR2 from the germline V gene are LNHDA and SQIVND (reference sequence). V was cut by 3 bases and J by 7 bases, with 10 bases left in between. The CDR3 sequence is 13 residues long. Combining the CDR3 with reference TRBV19 and TRBJ1-5 gives the whole variable domain DGGITQSPKYLFRKEGQNVTLSCEQNLNHDAMYWYRQDPGQGLRLIYYSQIVNDFQKGDIAEGYSVSREKKESFPLTVTSAQKNPTAFYLCASSMGGLQPQHFGDGTRLSIL.